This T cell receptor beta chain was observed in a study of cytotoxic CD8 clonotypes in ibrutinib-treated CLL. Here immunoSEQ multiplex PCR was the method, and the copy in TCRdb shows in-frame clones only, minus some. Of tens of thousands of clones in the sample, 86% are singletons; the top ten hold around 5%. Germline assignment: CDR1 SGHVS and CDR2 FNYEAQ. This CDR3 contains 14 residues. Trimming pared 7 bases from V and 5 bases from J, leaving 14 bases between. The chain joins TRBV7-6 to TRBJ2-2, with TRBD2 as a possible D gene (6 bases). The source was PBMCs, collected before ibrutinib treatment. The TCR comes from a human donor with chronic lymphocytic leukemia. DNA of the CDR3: TGTGCCAGCAAGGGCCGGAGGGGAACCGGGGAGCTGTTTTTT. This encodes CASKGRRGTGELFF.